These T cell receptor beta chains were read from a single sample in a study of shared clonotypes between healthy human individuals. Assay: immunoSEQ multiplex PCR; the TCRdb copy retains only in-frame clones and omits some. Among about 1.5 million clones listed, around 98% were seen once. The sequencing sample was made of naive CD4+ T cells sorted from blood. All receptors derive from a man younger than 45 in good health. The CDR3 runs from the conserved cysteine through the conserved F or W. The D gene is left open where the match is weak. Clone sizes are given selectively: once, few, many, or a class where the clone is expanded.

v_call	d_call	clone_size	j_call	cdr3_aa	cdr3_nt
TRBV7-6	TRBD1	NA	TRBJ2-7	CASSRQGNEQYF	TGTGCCAGCAGCCGACAGGGAAACGAGCAGTACTTC
TRBV4-1	NA	NA	TRBJ2-1	CASSPQGPPNEQFF	TGCGCCAGCAGCCCTCAGGGCCCCCCGAATGAGCAGTTCTTC
TRBV7-6	NA	NA	TRBJ1-1	CASSLGNRAFF	TGTGCCAGCAGCTTAGGGAACAGAGCTTTCTTT
TRBV10-3	NA	once	TRBJ2-2	CAISEEGGPTGELFF	TGTGCCATCAGTGAGGAGGGAGGTCCCACCGGGGAGCTGTTTTTT
TRBV5-1	TRBD2	NA	TRBJ2-3	CASSFNVAGSTDTQYF	TGCGCCAGCAGCTTCAACGTAGCGGGAAGCACAGATACGCAGTATTTT
TRBV18	NA	NA	TRBJ2-5	CASSYTGTETQYF	TGTGCCAGCTCGTATACAGGGACAGAGACCCAGTACTTC
TRBV28	NA	once	TRBJ2-7	CASSLLPTSFAYEQYF	TGTGCCAGCAGTTTACTCCCGACTAGTTTCGCCTACGAGCAGTACTTC
TRBV5-1	TRBD2	NA	TRBJ2-2	CASEPGGNTGELFF	TGCGCCAGTGAACCGGGAGGAAACACCGGGGAGCTGTTTTTT
TRBV5-4	NA	NA	TRBJ2-1	CASRMSTSIGNEQFF	TGTGCCAGCCGAATGTCCACTAGCATTGGCAATGAGCAGTTCTTC
TRBV5-4	NA	NA	TRBJ1-1	CASSLKGKLNTEAFF	TGTGCCAGCAGCTTGAAAGGAAAGTTGAACACTGAAGCTTTCTTT
TRBV7-2	NA	NA	TRBJ2-1	CASSLVVGDEQFF	TGTGCCAGCAGCTTAGTGGTGGGCGATGAGCAGTTCTTC
TRBV6-5	NA	NA	TRBJ1-3	CASSYSRLPGNTIYF	TGTGCCAGCAGTTACTCGAGACTCCCTGGAAACACCATATATTTT
TRBV10-3	NA	NA	TRBJ1-5	CAISESGSQPQHF	TGTGCCATCAGTGAGTCCGGGTCCCAGCCCCAGCATTTT
TRBV2	NA	NA	TRBJ2-7	CASSAKLGTYEQYF	TGTGCCAGCAGTGCTAAACTAGGGACCTACGAGCAGTACTTC
TRBV5-1	NA	NA	TRBJ1-4	CASSLAVLARGRFEKLFF	TGCGCCAGCAGCTTGGCCGTCTTAGCTCGGGGGCGTTTTGAAAAACTGTTTTTT
TRBV11-2	NA	NA	TRBJ2-2	CASSLSPTGELFF	TGTGCCAGCAGCTTAAGCCCCACCGGGGAGCTGTTTTTT
TRBV18	TRBD2	NA	TRBJ2-7	CASSTLFGAGGTDIQQYF	TGTGCCAGCTCAACGCTATTTGGAGCGGGAGGCACGGATATACAGCAGTACTTC
TRBV5-4	TRBD1	NA	TRBJ2-7	CASSRRDRANEQYF	TGTGCCAGCAGCCGTCGGGACAGGGCGAACGAGCAGTACTTC
TRBV5-1	NA	NA	TRBJ1-1	CASNPRGQMNTEAFF	TGCGCCAGCAACCCCCGAGGACAAATGAACACTGAAGCTTTCTTT
TRBV10-1	TRBD2	NA	TRBJ2-7	CASSSTSGGYEQYF	TGCGCCAGCAGTTCAACTAGCGGGGGCTACGAGCAGTACTTC
TRBV18	NA	once	TRBJ1-5	CASSPGPGNSNQPQHF	TGTGCCAGCTCACCGGGTCCTGGTAATAGCAATCAGCCCCAGCATTTT
TRBV11-2	NA	NA	TRBJ2-5	CASSLGYQETQYF	TGTGCCAGCAGCTTGGGGTACCAAGAGACCCAGTACTTC
TRBV19	NA	once	TRBJ1-1	CASVAGPLRNTEAFF	TGTGCCAGTGTCGCCGGGCCCCTCAGAAACACTGAAGCTTTCTTT
TRBV23-1	TRBD1	NA	TRBJ1-1	CASSHSGTESTEAFF	TGCGCCAGCAGTCATTCCGGGACAGAATCGACTGAAGCTTTCTTT
TRBV6-6	NA	NA	TRBJ2-7	CASIPAAAGPYEQYF	TGTGCCAGCATACCCGCGGCGGCAGGGCCCTACGAGCAGTACTTC
TRBV5-1	TRBD1	NA	TRBJ2-1	CASRRQGQDNEQFF	TGCGCCAGCAGACGGCAGGGACAGGACAATGAGCAGTTCTTC
TRBV4-1	TRBD2	NA	TRBJ2-7	CASSQAASGSYEQYF	TGCGCCAGCAGCCAAGCGGCTAGCGGGAGCTACGAGCAGTACTTC
TRBV6-5	NA	NA	TRBJ1-5	CASSVDDGFNQPQHF	TGTGCCAGCAGTGTCGATGACGGCTTCAATCAGCCCCAGCATTTT
TRBV4-3	NA	NA	TRBJ2-2	CASSLGNTGELFF	TGCGCCAGCAGCCTCGGGAACACCGGGGAGCTGTTTTTT
TRBV6-5	NA	NA	TRBJ2-7	CASSAGLSSYEQYF	TGTGCCAGCAGTGCAGGACTGAGTTCCTACGAGCAGTACTTC
TRBV10-1	NA	NA	TRBJ2-7	CASSVQGGEQYF	TGCGCCAGCAGTGTACAGGGAGGCGAGCAGTACTTC
TRBV6-5	NA	NA	TRBJ2-6	CASSYGSSGANVLTF	TGTGCCAGCAGTTATGGTTCCTCTGGGGCCAACGTCCTGACTTTC
TRBV5-1	TRBD1	NA	TRBJ1-1	CASSLDRGRKNTEAFF	TGCGCCAGCAGCTTGGACAGGGGGCGCAAGAACACTGAAGCTTTCTTT
TRBV15	NA	NA	TRBJ2-1	CATSRHSLEQFF	TGTGCCACCAGCAGACATAGTCTGGAGCAGTTCTTC
TRBV7-2	NA	NA	TRBJ1-5	CASSLGSPLDQPQHF	TGTGCCAGCAGCTTAGGGAGCCCCCTGGATCAGCCCCAGCATTTT
TRBV11-2	TRBD2	NA	TRBJ2-1	CASSSWTSGRTYNEQFF	TGTGCCAGCAGCTCCTGGACTAGCGGGAGAACCTACAATGAGCAGTTCTTC
TRBV6-6	NA	NA	TRBJ1-5	CASREGNQPQHF	TGTGCCAGCCGGGAGGGGAATCAGCCCCAGCATTTT
TRBV11-2	NA	NA	TRBJ2-5	CASSPVQGQETQYF	TGTGCCAGCAGCCCCGTACAGGGCCAAGAGACCCAGTACTTC
TRBV2	NA	NA	TRBJ1-5	CASSGGVGQPQHF	TGTGCCAGCAGCGGAGGGGTCGGTCAGCCCCAGCATTTT
TRBV18	TRBD2	once	TRBJ2-3	CASSPLPSGSLDTQYF	TGTGCCAGCTCACCGCTGCCTAGCGGGAGTTTAGATACGCAGTATTTT
TRBV19	NA	NA	TRBJ1-1	CASRQEWANTEAFF	TGTGCCAGCCGACAGGAGTGGGCGAACACTGAAGCTTTCTTT
TRBV28	NA	NA	TRBJ2-7	CASTAGTRESEQYF	TGTGCCAGCACTGCCGGGACGCGGGAAAGCGAGCAGTACTTC
TRBV28	TRBD1	NA	TRBJ1-5	CASNSPGQGGQPQHF	TGTGCCAGCAACTCACCGGGACAGGGAGGTCAGCCCCAGCATTTT
TRBV4-1	NA	once	TRBJ2-1	CASSQDGSSYNEQFF	TGCGCCAGCAGCCAAGATGGGAGCTCCTACAATGAGCAGTTCTTC
TRBV10-3	NA	once	TRBJ2-2	CAIKGIVNTGELFF	TGTGCCATCAAGGGTATAGTGAACACCGGGGAGCTGTTTTTT